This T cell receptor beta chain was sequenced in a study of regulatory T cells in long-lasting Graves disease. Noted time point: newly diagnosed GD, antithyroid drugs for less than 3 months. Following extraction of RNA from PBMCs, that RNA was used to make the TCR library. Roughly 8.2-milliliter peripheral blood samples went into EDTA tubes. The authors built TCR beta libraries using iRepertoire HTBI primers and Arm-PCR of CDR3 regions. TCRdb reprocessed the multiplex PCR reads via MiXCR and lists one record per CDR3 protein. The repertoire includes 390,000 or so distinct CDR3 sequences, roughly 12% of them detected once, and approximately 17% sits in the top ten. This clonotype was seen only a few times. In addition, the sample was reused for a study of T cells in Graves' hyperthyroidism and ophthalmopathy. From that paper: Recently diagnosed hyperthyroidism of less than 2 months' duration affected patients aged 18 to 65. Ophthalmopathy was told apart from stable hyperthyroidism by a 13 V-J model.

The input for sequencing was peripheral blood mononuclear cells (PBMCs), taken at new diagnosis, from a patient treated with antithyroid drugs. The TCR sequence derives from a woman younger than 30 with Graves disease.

The CDR3 DNA follows: TGTGCCAGCTCACCACAAAAGGGTTTCTATTACGAGCAGTACTTC. Translating gives CASSPQKGFYYEQYF. The gene calls are TRBV18 and TRBJ2-7; D remains unclear. From germline, CDR1 is KGHSH and CDR2 LQKENI. Trimming removed 1 base from V and 4 bases from J, with 14 bases in between. The CDR3 runs to 15 residues.